The clone carrying this TCR beta chain was recorded a few times. Its matching antigen is unknown. The sample is drawn from a study of T-cell memory formation after mild COVID-19. Study details: Across donors, TCR clusters were largely donor specific.

Study-level results: Balance between CD4 and CD8 was seen in clones contracting day 15 to 85, and a CD4+ lean was seen in later expanders. The study found contracting CD4+ clones mainly in CM and EM and contracting CD8+ clones in EMRA.

The TCR alpha and TCR beta cDNA libraries, bearing sample barcodes and UMIs, were generated by 5'RACE using constant-segment primers. TCRdb re-called the 5' RACE reads through MiXCR, storing one row per CDR3 protein. This sample has 350,000 or so distinct CDR3 sequences; around 13% occur once, and the top ten carry 20% to 25%. The V gene end was trimmed by 4 bases and the J gene end by 2 bases; junction bases not matched to a gene: 1. CDR3 length: 15 amino acids. The germline gives CDR1 MRHNA, CDR2 SNTAGT. This clonotype originated in a man aged 18 to 30 who had mild COVID-19 (a few samples of this study predate the infection). Cell type and time point are not known. Sample: PBMCs or a T cell subset sorted from them (not recorded which). The V call is TRBV6-4, the J call TRBJ2-3, with 12 nucleotides matching TRBD2. CDR3 protein: CASSASGGATDTQYF. CDR3 in DNA: TGTGCCAGCAGTGCTAGCGGGGGGGCCACAGATACGCAGTATTTT.